Shown below are 16 T cell receptor beta chains from a single sample sequenced in a study of cytomegalovirus exposure and HLA in healthy donors. 60 Vbeta and 13 Jbeta primers were used in PCR. This table comes from immunoSEQ multiplex PCR, and its TCRdb copy is limited to in-frame clones, with some not included. The table shows 150,000 to 200,000 clones, with around 80% occurring only once. The sample comprised PBMCs. These receptors came from a woman aged 18-29 years in good health and CMV-seropositive.

Note on this clone: Distinct nucleotide sequences in the sample also encode this CDR3. V usage is TRBV5-1 and J usage is TRBJ1-5; D not certain. With 4 bases removed from V and 7 bases from J, the gap between germline ends came to 12 bases. Germline V gene sequence: CDR1 SGHRS, CDR2 YFSETQ. The CDR3 is made up of 13 amino acids. CDR3 protein: CASSLDSGQPQHF. The CDR3 DNA reads TGCGCCAGCAGCCTGGATTCAGGCCAGCCCCAGCATTTT.

The chain combines TRBV5-6 with TRBJ1-2; D is perhaps TRBD1 (5 bases). Germline CDR1 reads SGHDT; CDR2 reads YYEEEE. The V end was cut by 4 bases, the J end by 4 bases, with 14 bases between. The CDR3 sequence is 14 residues long. CDR3 bases: TGTGCCAGCAGCCGCGACAGCGATCCCTATGGCTACACCTTC. This encodes CASSRDSDPYGYTF.

V is TRBV9 and J is TRBJ2-2, with D possibly matching TRBD2 (6 bases). The V gene lost 0 bases and the J gene lost 2 bases, with 8 bases spanning the gap. The CDR3 runs to 15 residues. Per the germline V gene, CDR1 is SGDLS and CDR2 is YYNGEE. CDR3 DNA: TGTGCCAGCAGCGTAGGGCGGGGAAACACCGGGGAGCTGTTTTTT. Amino acid sequence: CASSVGRGNTGELFF.

The genes are TRBV7-8 and TRBJ2-1; 7 bases line up with TRBD1. This CDR3 contains 13 residues. Germline trimming cut 2 bases from V and 5 bases from J; bases unmatched to any gene: 0. CDR1 and CDR2 (germline): SGHVS, FQNEAQ. For the CDR3, the DNA is TGTGCCAGCAGCTTACAGGGGGACAATGAGCAGTTCTTC. It translates to CASSLQGDNEQFF.

The J gene is TRBJ1-6, the V gene TRBV4-2; 8 bases line up with TRBD1. The V and J ends lost 3 bases and 7 bases, in that order; junction bases with no gene match: 5. From germline, CDR1 is LGHNA and CDR2 YNFKEQ. The CDR3 covers 15 residues. The CDR3 region is CASSHPQGGNSPLHF. The CDR3 nucleotides read TGTGCCAGCAGCCACCCACAGGGGGGCAATTCACCCCTCCACTTT.

The genes are TRBV7-2 and TRBJ1-1, with no clear D. The germline V gene encodes CDR1 SGHTA and CDR2 FQGNSA. The length of the CDR3 is 17 residues. Trimming took off 2 bases at V and 1 base at J, with 17 bases between the two ends. The CDR3 protein is CASSLSFVGGGNTEAFF. The CDR3 bases are TGTGCCAGCAGCTTATCGTTCGTCGGCGGTGGGAACACTGAAGCTTTCTTT. Combining the CDR3 with reference TRBV7-2 and TRBJ1-1 gives the whole variable domain GAGVSQSPSNKVTEKGKDVELRCDPISGHTALYWYRQSLGQGLEFLIYFQGNSAPDKSGLPSDRFSAERTGGSVSTLTIQRTQQEDSAVYLCASSLSFVGGGNTEAFFGQGTRLTVV.

The CDR3 sequence: CASSRTGGLAETQYF. The CDR3 region has the DNA TGCGCCAGCAGCCGGACAGGGGGGCTTGCAGAGACCCAGTACTTC. V is TRBV4-1 and J is TRBJ2-5; 10 nucleotides align to TRBD1. Trimming removed 4 bases from V and 4 bases from J; junction bases left unmatched: 6. This CDR3 has 15 amino acids. CDR1 is MGHRA and CDR2 is YSYEKL in the germline V gene.

The chain recombines TRBV7-8 with TRBJ2-5, with D possibly matching TRBD2 (6 bases). Germline V gene data show CDR1 as SGHVS and CDR2 as FQNEAQ. This CDR3 region has 13 residues. V was shortened by 3 bases and J by 4 bases, with 9 bases between the two germline ends. CDR3 in amino acids: CASSFPGRETQYF. CDR3 nucleotides: TGTGCCAGCAGCTTTCCCGGGAGAGAGACCCAGTACTTC.

The chain joins TRBV29-1 to TRBJ2-3; 7 bases fit TRBD2. Unmatched junction bases numbered 7, after V lost 7 bases and J lost 0 bases. Germline V gene lookup returns CDR1 SQVTM and CDR2 ANQGSEA. The CDR3 has 14 residues. Here the CDR3 DNA reads TGCAGCGCATCGTACGGGGGGAGCACAGATACGCAGTATTTT. Its protein is CSASYGGSTDTQYF.

The genes are TRBV2 and TRBJ1-2, with 11 bases matching TRBD1. The germline gives CDR1 SNHLY, CDR2 FYNNEI. This CDR3 spans 16 amino acids. Trimming cost V 5 bases and J 3 bases; bases outside gene matches: 8. CDR3 amino acids: CASSWPRTGGDYGYTF. CDR3 coding DNA: TGTGCCAGCAGTTGGCCCAGGACAGGGGGCGACTATGGCTACACCTTC.

Details on this clone: The germline gene is not matched at one end of the junction; a read error may be the cause. The rearrangement uses TRBV7-9 and TRBJ2-5, with D possibly being TRBD2 (6 bases). The CDR3 totals 16 residues. In germline, CDR1 is SEHNR, CDR2 FQNEAQ (reference sequence). CDR3 nucleotide sequence: TGTTCCAGCAGCCCAAAGGGGAGGAACAACCCGGAGACCCAGTACTTC. It encodes CSSSPKGRNNPETQYF.

This clone was detected once. The final CDR3 position lacks the conserved phenylalanine or tryptophan, pointing to a likely read error. The chain uses TRBV5-1 and TRBJ2-7; D possibly corresponds to TRBD2 (5 bases). The CDR3 contains 14 residues. Germline lookup yields CDR1 SGHRS and CDR2 YFSETQ. V lost 1 base and J lost 0, with 8 bases in between. This CDR3 reads CASSLIGVSYEQYL. For the CDR3, the DNA is TGCGCCAGCAGCTTGATCGGGGTCTCCTACGAGCAGTACCTC.

The gene calls are TRBV6-5 and TRBJ2-1; D unresolved. Germline V CDR1 and CDR2: MNHEY, SVGAGI. Deletions cut 2 bases from V and 0 bases from J, with 5 bases between. This CDR3 spans 14 amino acids. CDR3 protein: CASSYASSYNEQFF. CDR3 bases: TGTGCCAGCAGTTACGCGAGCTCCTACAATGAGCAGTTCTTC.

The chain has TRBV2 and TRBJ2-7, with 7 bases matching TRBD1. Trimming took 6 bases from V and 3 from J; bases not matched to a gene: 5. The CDR3 has 13 residues. Germline V gene lookup returns CDR1 SNHLY and CDR2 FYNNEI. CDR3 sequence: CASSDGTVYEQYF. The CDR3 nucleotides are TGTGCCAGCAGCGACGGGACAGTCTACGAGCAGTACTTC.

CDR3 sequence (DNA): TGTGCCAGCAGCTTAGCTTGGAGTGGTGGAAACACCATATATTTT. It encodes CASSLAWSGGNTIYF. The genes are TRBV7-2 and TRBJ1-3, with D hard to call. The V end lost 0 bases, the J end lost 3 bases, and 9 bases lay between the germline ends. Looked up from germline, CDR1 is SGHTA and CDR2 is FQGNSA. The CDR3 loop spans 15 amino acids.

V usage is TRBV23-1 and J usage is TRBJ2-5; weak D call: TRBD2 (6 bases). TRBV23-1 is given ORF status, its function remaining uncertain. The CDR3 contains 17 residues. V shed 3 bases and J shed 9 bases, with 26 bases lying between them. The CDR3, as DNA: TGCGCCAGCAGTCAGGCGCACGCGGGACCCCTGGAGGATGCCCAGTACTTC. It codes for CASSQAHAGPLEDAQYF.